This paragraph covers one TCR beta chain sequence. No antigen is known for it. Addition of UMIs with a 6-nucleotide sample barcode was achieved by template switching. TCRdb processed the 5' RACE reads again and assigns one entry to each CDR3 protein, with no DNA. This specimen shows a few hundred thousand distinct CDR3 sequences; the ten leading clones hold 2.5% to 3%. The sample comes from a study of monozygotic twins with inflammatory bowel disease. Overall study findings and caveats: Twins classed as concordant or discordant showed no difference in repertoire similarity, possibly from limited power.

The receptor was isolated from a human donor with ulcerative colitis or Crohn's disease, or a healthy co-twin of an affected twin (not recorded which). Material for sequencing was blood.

The CDR3 sequence is CASSPTEGANVLTF. This chain links TRBV12-3 or TRBV12-4 with TRBJ2-6. The CDR3 is 14 residues long.